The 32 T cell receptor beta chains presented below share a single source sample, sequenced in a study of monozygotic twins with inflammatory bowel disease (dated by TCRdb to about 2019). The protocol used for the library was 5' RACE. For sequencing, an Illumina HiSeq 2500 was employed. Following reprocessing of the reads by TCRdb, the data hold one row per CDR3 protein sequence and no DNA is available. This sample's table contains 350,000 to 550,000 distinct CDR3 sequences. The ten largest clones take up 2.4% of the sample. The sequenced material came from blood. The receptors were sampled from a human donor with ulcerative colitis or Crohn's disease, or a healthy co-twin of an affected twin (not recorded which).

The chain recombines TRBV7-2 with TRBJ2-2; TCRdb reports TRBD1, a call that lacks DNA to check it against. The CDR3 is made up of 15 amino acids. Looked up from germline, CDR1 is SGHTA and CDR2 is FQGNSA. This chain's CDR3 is CASSFDRPNTGELFF.

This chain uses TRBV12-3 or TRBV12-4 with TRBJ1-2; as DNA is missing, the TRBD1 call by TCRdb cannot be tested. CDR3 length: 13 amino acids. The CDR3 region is CASSPLRQYGYTF.

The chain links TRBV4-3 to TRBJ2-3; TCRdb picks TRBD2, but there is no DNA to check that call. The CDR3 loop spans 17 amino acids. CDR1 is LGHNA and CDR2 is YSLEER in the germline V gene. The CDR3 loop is CASSQQVGAGITDTQYF.

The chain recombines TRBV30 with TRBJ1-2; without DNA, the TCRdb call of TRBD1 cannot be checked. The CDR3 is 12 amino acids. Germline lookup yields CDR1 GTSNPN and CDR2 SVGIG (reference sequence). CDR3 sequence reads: CAWGGQNYGYTF.

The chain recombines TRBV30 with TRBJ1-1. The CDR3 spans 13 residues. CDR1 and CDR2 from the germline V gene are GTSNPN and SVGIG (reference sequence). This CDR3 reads CAWSREGRTEAFF.

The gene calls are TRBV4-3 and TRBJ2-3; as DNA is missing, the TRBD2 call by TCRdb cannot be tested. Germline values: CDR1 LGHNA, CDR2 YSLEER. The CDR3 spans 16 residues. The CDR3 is CASSQERERDFYTQYF.

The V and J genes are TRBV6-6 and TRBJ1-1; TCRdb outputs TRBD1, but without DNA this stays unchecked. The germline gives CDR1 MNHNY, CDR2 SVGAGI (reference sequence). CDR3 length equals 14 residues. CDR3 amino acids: CASFTAGVHTEAFF.

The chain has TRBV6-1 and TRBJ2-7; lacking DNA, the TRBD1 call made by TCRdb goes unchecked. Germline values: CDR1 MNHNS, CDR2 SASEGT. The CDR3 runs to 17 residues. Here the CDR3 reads CASSIKGADYRSYEQYF.

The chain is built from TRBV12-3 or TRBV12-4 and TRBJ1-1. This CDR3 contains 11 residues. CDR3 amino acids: CASSLEPEAFF.

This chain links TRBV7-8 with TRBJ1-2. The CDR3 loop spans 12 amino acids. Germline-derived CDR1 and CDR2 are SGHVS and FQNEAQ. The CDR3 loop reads CASSAKGPGYTF.

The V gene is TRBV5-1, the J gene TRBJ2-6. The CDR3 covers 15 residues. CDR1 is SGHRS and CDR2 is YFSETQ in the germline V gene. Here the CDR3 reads CASSFLTPGANVLTF.

This CDR3 is CASSLAGEDEEQYF. The chain joins TRBV7-9 to TRBJ2-7. The CDR3 extends over 14 amino acids. Germline lookup yields CDR1 SEHNR and CDR2 FQNEAQ (reference sequence).

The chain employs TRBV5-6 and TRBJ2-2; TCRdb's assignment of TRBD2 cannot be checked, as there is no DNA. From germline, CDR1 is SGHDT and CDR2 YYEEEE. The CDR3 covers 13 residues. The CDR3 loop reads CASSGTRSGELFF.

The CDR3 here is CASRTQEGGAYEQYF. J is TRBJ2-7 and V is TRBV7-8; lacking DNA, the TRBD1 call made by TCRdb goes unchecked. The CDR3 totals 15 residues. Germline CDR1 reads SGHVS; CDR2 reads FQNEAQ.

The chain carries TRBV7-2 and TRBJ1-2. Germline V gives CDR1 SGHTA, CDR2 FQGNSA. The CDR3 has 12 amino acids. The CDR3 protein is CASSSGLYGYTF.

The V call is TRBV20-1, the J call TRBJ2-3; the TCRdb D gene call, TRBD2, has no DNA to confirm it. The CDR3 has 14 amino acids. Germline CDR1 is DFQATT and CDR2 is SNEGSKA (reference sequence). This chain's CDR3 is CSATLAGGTDTQYF.

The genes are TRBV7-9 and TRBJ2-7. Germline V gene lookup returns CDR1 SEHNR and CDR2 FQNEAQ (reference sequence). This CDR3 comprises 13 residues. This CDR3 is CASARVGFHEQYF.

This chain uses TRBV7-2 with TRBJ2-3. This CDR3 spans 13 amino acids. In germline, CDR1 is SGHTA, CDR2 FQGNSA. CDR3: CASSWVRTDTQYF. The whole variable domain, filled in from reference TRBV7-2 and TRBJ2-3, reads GAGVSQSPSNKVTEKGKDVELRCDPISGHTALYWYRQSLGQGLEFLIYFQGNSAPDKSGLPSDRFSAERTGGSVSTLTIQRTQQEDSAVYLCASSWVRTDTQYFGPGTRLTVL.

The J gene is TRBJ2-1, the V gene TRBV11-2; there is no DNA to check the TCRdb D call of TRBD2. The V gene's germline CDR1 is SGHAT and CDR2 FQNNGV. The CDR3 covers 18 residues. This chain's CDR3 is CASSLRFAKATRAPEQFF.

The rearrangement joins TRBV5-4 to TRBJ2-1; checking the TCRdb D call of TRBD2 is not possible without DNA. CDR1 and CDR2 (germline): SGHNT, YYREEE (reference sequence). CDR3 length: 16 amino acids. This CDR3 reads CASSSEGSGSRNEQFF.

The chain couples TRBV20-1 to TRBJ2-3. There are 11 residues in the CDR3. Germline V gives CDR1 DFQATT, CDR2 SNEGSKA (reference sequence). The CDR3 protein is CSAIAGDTQYF.

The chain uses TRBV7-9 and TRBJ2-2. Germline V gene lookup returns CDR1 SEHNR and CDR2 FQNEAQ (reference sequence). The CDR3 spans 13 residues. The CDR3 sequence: CASSLDSAGELFF.

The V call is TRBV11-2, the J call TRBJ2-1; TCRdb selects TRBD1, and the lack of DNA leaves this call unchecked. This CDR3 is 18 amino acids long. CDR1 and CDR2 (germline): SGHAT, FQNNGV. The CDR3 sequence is CASSSPRGGLASYNEQFF.

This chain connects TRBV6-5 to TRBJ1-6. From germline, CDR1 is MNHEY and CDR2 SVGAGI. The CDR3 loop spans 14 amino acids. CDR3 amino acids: CASSLVAYNSPLHF.

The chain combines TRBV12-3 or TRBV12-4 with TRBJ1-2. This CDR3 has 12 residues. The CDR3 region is CASRERVHGYTF.

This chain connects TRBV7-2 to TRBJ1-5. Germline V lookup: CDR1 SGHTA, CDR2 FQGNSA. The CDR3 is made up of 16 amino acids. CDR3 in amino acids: CASSPSSLGINQPQHF.

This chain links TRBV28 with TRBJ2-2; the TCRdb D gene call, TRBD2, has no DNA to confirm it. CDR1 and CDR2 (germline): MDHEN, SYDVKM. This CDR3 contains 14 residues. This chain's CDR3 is CASGGKPPSGELFF.

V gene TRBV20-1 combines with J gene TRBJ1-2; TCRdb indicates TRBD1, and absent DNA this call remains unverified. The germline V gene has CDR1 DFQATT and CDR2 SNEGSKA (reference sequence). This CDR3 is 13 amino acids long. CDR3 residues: CSVPSGENYGYTF.

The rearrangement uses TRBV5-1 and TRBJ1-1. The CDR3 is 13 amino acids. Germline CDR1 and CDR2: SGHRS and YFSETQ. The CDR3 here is CASSLASTVEAFF.

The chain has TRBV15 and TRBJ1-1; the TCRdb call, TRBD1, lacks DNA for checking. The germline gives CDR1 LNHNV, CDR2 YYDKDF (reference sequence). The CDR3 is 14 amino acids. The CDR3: CATSRDGQVPEAFF.

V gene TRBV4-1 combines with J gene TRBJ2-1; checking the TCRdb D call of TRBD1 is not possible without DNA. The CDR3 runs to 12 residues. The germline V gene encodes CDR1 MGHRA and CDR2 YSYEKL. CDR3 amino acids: CASRRGNNEQFF.

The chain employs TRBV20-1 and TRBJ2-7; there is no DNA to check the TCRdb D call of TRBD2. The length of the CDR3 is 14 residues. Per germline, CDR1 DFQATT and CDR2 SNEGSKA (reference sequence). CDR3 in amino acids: CSAGNLAGADEQYF.